This T cell receptor (beta chain) was identified during a study of blood T cell repertoires in COVID-19. Study as a whole: Researchers got acute and convalescent COVID-19 samples from the United States, Italy and Spain. Sample material is recorded as cDNA or gDNA derived from T cells, B-cell-depleted T cells, or PBMCs.

In the study's own analysis: The authors estimated nucleated cell counts from reference gene primer amplification. Measured with immunoSEQ multiplex PCR; TCRdb has only the in-frame clones, and not every one. From that table come the V and J calls and clone size; the DNA was used to work out D and trimming. In the table there are around 250,000 clones, about 83% of which are singletons. The CDR3 totals 13 residues. Per the germline V gene, CDR1 is SEHNR and CDR2 is FQNEAQ (reference sequence). The V end lost 5 bases, the J end lost 4 bases, and 6 bases lay between the germline ends. The material sequenced was peripheral blood. This TCR came from a man older than 75 with acute or convalescent COVID-19. This rearrangement joins TRBV7-9 to TRBJ1-6; weak D call: TRBD1 (5 bases). CDR3 sequence (DNA): TGTGCCAGCAGCCCAGGGTATAATTCACCCCTCCACTTT. Encoded protein: CASSPGYNSPLHF.